This T cell receptor beta chain was profiled in a study of OX40 agonist ivuxolimab in advanced cancers. Study-wide findings and caveats: Averaging showed that CD8+ T cells had more expanded clones than CD4+ did.

Concerning this clone itself: Its antigen is still unknown.

Sequencing used immunoSEQ multiplex PCR; TCRdb keeps in-frame clones, though not all of them. The repertoire holds around 130,000 clones, with 93% as singletons. Trimming stripped 2 bases from V and 0 bases from J, with 6 bases between. The length of the CDR3 is 14 residues. The germline gives CDR1 SGHRS, CDR2 YFSETQ. The genes are TRBV5-1 and TRBJ1-5, with D uncertain. This clonotype was obtained from an adult with an advanced solid tumor such as melanoma, head and neck, liver or kidney cancer. This material consisted of CD4+ or CD8+ T cells sorted from blood, taken in a trial of the OX40 agonist ivuxolimab. In nucleotides, the CDR3 is TGCGCCAGCAGCTTAGATGATAGCAATCAGCCCCAGCATTTT. This gives the protein CASSLDDSNQPQHF.